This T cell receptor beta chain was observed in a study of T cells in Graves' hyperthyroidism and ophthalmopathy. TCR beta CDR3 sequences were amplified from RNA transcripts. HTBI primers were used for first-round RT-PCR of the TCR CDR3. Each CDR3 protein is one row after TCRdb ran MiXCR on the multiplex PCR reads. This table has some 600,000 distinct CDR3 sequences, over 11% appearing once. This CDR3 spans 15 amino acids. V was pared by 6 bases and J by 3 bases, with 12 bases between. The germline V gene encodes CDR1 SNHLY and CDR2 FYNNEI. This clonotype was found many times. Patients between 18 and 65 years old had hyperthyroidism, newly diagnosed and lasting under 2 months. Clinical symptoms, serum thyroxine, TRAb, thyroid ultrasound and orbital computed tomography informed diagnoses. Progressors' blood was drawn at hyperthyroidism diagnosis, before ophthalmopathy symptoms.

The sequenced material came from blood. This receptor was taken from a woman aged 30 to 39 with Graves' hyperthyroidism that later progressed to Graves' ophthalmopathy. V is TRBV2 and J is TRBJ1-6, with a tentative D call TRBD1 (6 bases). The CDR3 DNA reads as TGTGCCAGCAGCGCCCAGGGGATCTATAATTCACCCCTCCACTTT. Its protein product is CASSAQGIYNSPLHF.